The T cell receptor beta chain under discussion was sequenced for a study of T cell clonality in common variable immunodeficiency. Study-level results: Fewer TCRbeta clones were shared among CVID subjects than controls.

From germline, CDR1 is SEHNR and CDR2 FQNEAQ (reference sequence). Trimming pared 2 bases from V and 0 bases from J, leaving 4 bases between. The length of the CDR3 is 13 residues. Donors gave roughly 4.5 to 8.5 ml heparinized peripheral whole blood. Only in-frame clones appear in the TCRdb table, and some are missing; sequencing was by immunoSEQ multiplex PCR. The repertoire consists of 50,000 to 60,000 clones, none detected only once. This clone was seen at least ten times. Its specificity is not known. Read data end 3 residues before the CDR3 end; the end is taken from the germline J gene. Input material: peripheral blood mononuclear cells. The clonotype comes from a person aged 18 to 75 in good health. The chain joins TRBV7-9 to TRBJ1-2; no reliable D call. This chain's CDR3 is CASSLSANYGYTF. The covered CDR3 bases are TGTGCCAGCAGCTTATCCGCTAACTATGGC.